Sequencing of this TCR beta chain was carried out in a study of blood T cells in healthy people across ages. A remark on this clonotype: The antigen is not known.

Peripheral blood was drawn, roughly 10 milliliters per donor. Primed by a sample-barcoded 5' primer and a J-beta primer mix, a second PCR proceeded for about 7 to 12 cycles. TCRdb re-called the 5' RACE reads with MiXCR, one entry per CDR3 protein. The sample shows hundreds of thousands of distinct CDR3 sequences, roughly 43% of them seen only once. Whole-study results and caveats: Investigators treated diversity estimates from one million T cells as underestimates. There was no known CMV status for donors, so expanded clonotype changes were possibly confounded.

CDR1 DFQATT and CDR2 SNEGSKA come from the germline V gene (reference sequence). The CDR3 covers 15 residues. J was trimmed by 2 bases and V by 5 bases; bases with no gene match: 9. The rearrangement links TRBV20-1 to TRBJ2-5; 9 positions agree with TRBD2. The receptor was isolated from a man older than 75 in good health. Source material: blood. The CDR3 bases are TGCAGTGCTGGTTTAGCGGGGGTGGCTCAAGAGACCCAGTACTTC. Its protein is CSAGLAGVAQETQYF.